This TCR beta chain was identified in a study of radiotherapy plus CTLA-4 blockade in lung cancer. Looking at the study overall: Disease control reached under 35%, with objective responses in roughly 17%. Study-wide results and limits: Radiotherapy with ipilimumab was followed by blood expansion of tumor-derived clones.

Germline assignment: CDR1 GTSNPN and CDR2 SVGIG (reference sequence). Between the trimmed V and J ends, which lost 2 bases and 2 bases, there was a span of 13 bases. This CDR3 contains 14 residues. Generated by immunoSEQ multiplex PCR, the TCRdb table keeps only in-frame clones and is missing some. The sample has roughly 46,000 clones; around 77% are singletons. Regarding this clone: Its antigen is as yet unknown.

The sample here was peripheral blood, taken from a patient treated with radiotherapy plus ipilimumab. This clonotype was sampled from a human donor with non-small cell lung cancer who had stable disease on radiotherapy plus ipilimumab. The J gene is TRBJ2-7, the V gene TRBV30, with D possibly being TRBD1 or TRBD2 (6 bases each). The CDR3 region has the DNA TGTGCCTGGAGTCTAGGGGGGTTAACCTACGAGCAGTACTTC. Encoded protein: CAWSLGGLTYEQYF. Full variable domain (missing parts from reference TRBV30 and TRBJ2-7): SQTIHQWPATLVQPVGSPLSLECTVEGTSNPNLYWYRQAAGRGLQLLFYSVGIGQISSEVPQNLSASRPQDRQFILSSKKLLLSDSGFYLCAWSLGGLTYEQYFGPGTRLTVT.